A selection of T cell receptor beta chains follows, all from one sample in a study of cytotoxic CD8 clonotypes in ibrutinib-treated CLL. Sequencing used immunoSEQ multiplex PCR; TCRdb keeps in-frame clones, though not all of them. Among over 200,000 clones listed, about four fifths were seen once. Sequences were derived from PBMCs, sampled after 12 months of ibrutinib treatment. These receptors originate from a human donor with chronic lymphocytic leukemia. Each CDR3 is given with its conserved first and last residue. The D gene is left open where the match is weak. Clone size is shown for a subset of rows, as once, few, many or a class of expanded clone.

length	D	V	J	size	CDR3
19	NA	TRBV5-1	TRBJ2-2	NA	CASSLGSGLYRTNTGELFF
15	NA	TRBV5-6	TRBJ2-1	NA	CASSLEGQIYNEQFF
14	TRBD2	TRBV7-3	TRBJ2-3	NA	CASSSGLEPDTQYF
15	TRBD1	TRBV6-6	TRBJ2-2	NA	CATIRGPANTGELFF
15	NA	TRBV5-1	TRBJ2-7	NA	CASNSNPGSYDEQYF
15	TRBD2	TRBV7-8	TRBJ2-3	NA	CASSAGLAGIDTQYF
14	NA	TRBV11-2	TRBJ2-3	NA	CASSLSSAGDTQYF
12	NA	TRBV4-1	TRBJ2-5	NA	CASSQGTGTQYF
12	TRBD1	TRBV13	TRBJ1-2	NA	CASSPTGDGYTF
20	TRBD1	TRBV5-8	TRBJ2-1	NA	CASPGGYSSDVPVLNNEQFF
15	TRBD2	TRBV5-1	TRBJ2-7	once	CASSWGLAGTYEQYF
18	NA	TRBV4-1	TRBJ1-3	NA	CASSQGRVSGRRGNTIYF
12	NA	TRBV28	TRBJ2-7	NA	CASSLTLYEQYF
14	NA	TRBV11-2	TRBJ2-1	few	CASSLDGKGRGEFF
17	TRBD2	TRBV25-1	TRBJ2-1	NA	CASSESPSGGALNEQFF
14	NA	TRBV6-4	TRBJ2-3	NA	CASSPGTTTDTQYF
9	NA	TRBV29-1	TRBJ1-1	few	CSVDRGAFF
14	NA	TRBV28	TRBJ2-1	NA	CASSFSKDPREQFF
13	NA	TRBV27	TRBJ1-4	NA	CASRGPWGEKLFF
13	NA	TRBV7-9	TRBJ1-2	NA	CASSLGSFEGYTF
13	NA	TRBV10-1	TRBJ2-7	NA	CASSRRTAGEQYF
16	NA	TRBV6-1	TRBJ2-2	many	CASSEQGTASTGELFF
16	TRBD1	TRBV11-2	TRBJ1-1	NA	CASSSRGTGKWSEAFF
14	NA	TRBV2	TRBJ2-7	NA	CASSESGPAYEQYF
13	NA	TRBV11-3	TRBJ1-2	NA	CASSMTDAYGYTF
14	NA	TRBV19	TRBJ1-1	NA	CASSHRSGGTEAFF
14	TRBD1	TRBV9	TRBJ2-3	NA	CASSVSQVIGTGSF